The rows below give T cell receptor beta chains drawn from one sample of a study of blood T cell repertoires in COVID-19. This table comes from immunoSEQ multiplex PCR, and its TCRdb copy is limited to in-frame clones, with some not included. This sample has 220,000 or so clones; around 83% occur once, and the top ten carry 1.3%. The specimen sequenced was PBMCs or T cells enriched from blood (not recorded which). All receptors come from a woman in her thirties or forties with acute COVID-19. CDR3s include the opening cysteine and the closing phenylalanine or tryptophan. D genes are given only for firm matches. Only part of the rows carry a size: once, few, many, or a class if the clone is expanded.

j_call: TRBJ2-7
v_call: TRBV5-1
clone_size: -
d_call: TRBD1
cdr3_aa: CASSSPGTGGGEQYF
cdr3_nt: TGCGCCAGCAGCTCCCCCGGGACAGGGGGCGGTGAGCAGTACTTC

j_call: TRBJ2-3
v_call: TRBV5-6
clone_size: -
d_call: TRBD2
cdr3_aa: CASSIGTSGLVLDTQYF
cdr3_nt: TGTGCCAGCAGCATAGGGACTAGCGGGTTAGTTTTGGATACGCAGTATTTT

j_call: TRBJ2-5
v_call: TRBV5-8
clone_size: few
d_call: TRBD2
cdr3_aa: CASRTSGVKTQYF
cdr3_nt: TGTGCCAGCAGAACTAGCGGGGTAAAGACCCAGTACTTC

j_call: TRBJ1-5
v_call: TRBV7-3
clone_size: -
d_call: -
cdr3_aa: CASSLDRNQPQHF
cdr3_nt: TGTGCCAGCAGCTTAGACAGAAATCAGCCCCAGCATTTT

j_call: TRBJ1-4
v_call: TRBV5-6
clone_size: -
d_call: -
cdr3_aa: CASSFGWGLGEKLFF
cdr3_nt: TGTGCCAGCAGCTTCGGTTGGGGCCTGGGTGAAAAACTGTTTTTT

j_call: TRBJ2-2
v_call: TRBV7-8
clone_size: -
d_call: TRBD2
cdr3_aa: CASSSGGVAGKNTGELFF
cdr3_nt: TGTGCCAGCAGCTCCGGGGGGGTAGCGGGAAAGAACACCGGGGAGCTGTTTTTT

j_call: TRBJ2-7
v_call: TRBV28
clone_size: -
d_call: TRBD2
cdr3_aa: CASSGWSSGNLYEQYF
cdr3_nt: TGTGCCAGCAGTGGGTGGTCTAGCGGGAACCTCTACGAGCAGTACTTC

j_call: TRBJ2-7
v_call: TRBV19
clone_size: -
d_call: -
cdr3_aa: CASSSITGTYEQYF
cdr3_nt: TGTGCCAGTAGCTCTATCACAGGGACCTACGAGCAGTACTTC

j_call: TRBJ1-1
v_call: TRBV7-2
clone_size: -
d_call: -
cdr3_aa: CASSLGKTGNTEAFF
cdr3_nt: TGTGCCAGCAGCTTAGGAAAGACAGGGAACACTGAAGCTTTCTTT

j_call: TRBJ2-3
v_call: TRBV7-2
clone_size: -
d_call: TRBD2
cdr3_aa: CASSHKTVAGGSSDTQYF
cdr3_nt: TGTGCCAGCAGCCATAAAACCGTAGCGGGGGGCAGCTCAGATACGCAGTATTTT

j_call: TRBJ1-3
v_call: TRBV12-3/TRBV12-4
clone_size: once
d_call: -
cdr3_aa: CASSQGKNTIYF
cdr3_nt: TGTGCCAGCAGCCAGGGGAAGAACACCATATATTTT

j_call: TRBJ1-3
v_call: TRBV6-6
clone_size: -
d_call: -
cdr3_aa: CASSLDSSGNTIYF
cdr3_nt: TGTGCCAGCAGTTTGGACAGCTCTGGAAACACCATATATTTT

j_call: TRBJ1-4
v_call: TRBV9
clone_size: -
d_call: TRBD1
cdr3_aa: CASSERTGGNEKLFF
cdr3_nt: TGTGCCAGCAGCGAGAGGACAGGGGGCAATGAAAAACTGTTTTTT

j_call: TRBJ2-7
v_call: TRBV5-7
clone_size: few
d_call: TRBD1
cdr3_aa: CASTEYGPDRSYEQYF
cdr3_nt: TGTGCCAGCACCGAATATGGGCCGGACAGGTCCTACGAGCAGTACTTC

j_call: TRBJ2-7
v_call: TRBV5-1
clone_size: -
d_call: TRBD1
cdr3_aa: CASAEAGGSYEQYF
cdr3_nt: TGCGCCAGCGCGGAGGCAGGGGGTTCCTACGAGCAGTACTTC

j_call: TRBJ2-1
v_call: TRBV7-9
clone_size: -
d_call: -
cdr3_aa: CASSPHYDEQFF
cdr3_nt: TGTGCCAGCAGCCCCCACTACGATGAGCAGTTCTTC

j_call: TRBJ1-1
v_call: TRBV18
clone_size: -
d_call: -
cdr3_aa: CASSANSQVSTEAFF
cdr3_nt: TGTGCCAGCTCAGCGAATTCACAGGTATCCACTGAAGCTTTCTTT

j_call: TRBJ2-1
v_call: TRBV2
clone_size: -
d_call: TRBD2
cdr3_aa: CASSEVELAGGGKQFF
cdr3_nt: TGTGCCAGCAGTGAAGTTGAACTAGCGGGAGGGGGTAAGCAGTTCTTC

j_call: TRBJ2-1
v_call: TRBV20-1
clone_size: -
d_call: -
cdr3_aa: CSASLGNEQFF
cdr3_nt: TGCAGTGCTAGTCTCGGCAATGAGCAGTTCTTC

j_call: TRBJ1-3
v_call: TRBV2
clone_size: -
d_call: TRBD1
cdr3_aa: CASSRDRGNSGNTIYF
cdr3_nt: TGTGCCAGCAGTAGGGACAGGGGGAACTCTGGAAACACCATATATTTT

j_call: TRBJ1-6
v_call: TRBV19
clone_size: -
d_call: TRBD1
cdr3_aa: CASSIGDRGRSPLHF
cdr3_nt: TGTGCCAGTAGTATAGGAGACAGGGGAAGGTCACCCCTCCACTTT

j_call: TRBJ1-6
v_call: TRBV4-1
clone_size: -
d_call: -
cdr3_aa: CASSQPRVMSSYNSPLHF
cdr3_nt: TGCGCCAGCAGCCAACCTCGAGTGATGAGCTCCTATAATTCACCCCTCCACTTT

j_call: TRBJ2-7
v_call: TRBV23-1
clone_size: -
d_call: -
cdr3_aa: CASAEDYEQYF
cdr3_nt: TGCGCCAGCGCCGAGGATTACGAGCAGTACTTC

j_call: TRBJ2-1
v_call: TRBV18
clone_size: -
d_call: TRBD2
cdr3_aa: CASSPSSGRVAEQFF
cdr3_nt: TGTGCCAGCTCACCGTCTAGCGGGAGGGTTGCTGAGCAGTTCTTC